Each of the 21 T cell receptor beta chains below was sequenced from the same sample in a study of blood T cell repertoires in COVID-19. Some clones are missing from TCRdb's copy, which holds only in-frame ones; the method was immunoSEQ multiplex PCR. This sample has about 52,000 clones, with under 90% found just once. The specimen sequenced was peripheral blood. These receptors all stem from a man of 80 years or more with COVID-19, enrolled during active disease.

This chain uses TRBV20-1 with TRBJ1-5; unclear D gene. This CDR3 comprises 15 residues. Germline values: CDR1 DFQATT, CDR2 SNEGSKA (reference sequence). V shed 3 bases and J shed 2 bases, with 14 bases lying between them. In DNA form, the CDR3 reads TGCAGTGCTAGTGACCCCCTCGAGGGCAATCAGCCCCAGCATTTT. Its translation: CSASDPLEGNQPQHF.

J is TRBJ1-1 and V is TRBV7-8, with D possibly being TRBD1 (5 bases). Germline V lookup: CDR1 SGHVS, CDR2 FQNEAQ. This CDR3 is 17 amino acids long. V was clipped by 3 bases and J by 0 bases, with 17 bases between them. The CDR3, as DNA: TGTGCCAGCAGCTTCTCTCGGGGGGGACCCATGAACACTGAAGCTTTCTTT. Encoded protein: CASSFSRGGPMNTEAFF.

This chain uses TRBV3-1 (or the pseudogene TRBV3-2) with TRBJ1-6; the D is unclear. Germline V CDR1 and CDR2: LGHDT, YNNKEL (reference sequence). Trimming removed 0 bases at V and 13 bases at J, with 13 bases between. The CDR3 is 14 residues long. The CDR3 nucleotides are TGTGCCAGCAGCCAAGATTTGGGCCTTTGGCCCCTCCACTTT. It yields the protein CASSQDLGLWPLHF.

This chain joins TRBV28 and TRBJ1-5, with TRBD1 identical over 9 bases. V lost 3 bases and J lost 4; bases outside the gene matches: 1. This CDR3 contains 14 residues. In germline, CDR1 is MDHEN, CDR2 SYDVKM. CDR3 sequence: CASSFGTGNQPQHF. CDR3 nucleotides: TGTGCCAGCAGTTTCGGGACAGGGAATCAGCCCCAGCATTTT.

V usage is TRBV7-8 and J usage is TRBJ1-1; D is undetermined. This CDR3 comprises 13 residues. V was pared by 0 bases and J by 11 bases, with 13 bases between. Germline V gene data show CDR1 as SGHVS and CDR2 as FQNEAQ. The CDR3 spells CASSLAVSLEAFF. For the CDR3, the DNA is TGTGCCAGCAGCTTAGCAGTTTCACTTGAGGCTTTCTTT.

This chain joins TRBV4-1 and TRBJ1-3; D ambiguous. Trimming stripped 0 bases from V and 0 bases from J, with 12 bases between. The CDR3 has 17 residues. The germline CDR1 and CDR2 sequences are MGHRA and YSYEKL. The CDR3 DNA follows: TGCGCCAGCAGCCAAGATGTCGCGACGGGCTCTGGAAACACCATATATTTT. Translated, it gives CASSQDVATGSGNTIYF.

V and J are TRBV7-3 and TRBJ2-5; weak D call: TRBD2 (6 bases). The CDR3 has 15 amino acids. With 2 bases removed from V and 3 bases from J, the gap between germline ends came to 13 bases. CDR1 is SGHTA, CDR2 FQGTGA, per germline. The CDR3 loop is CASSLYREPEETQYF. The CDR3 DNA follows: TGTGCCAGCAGCTTATATCGGGAGCCTGAAGAGACCCAGTACTTC.

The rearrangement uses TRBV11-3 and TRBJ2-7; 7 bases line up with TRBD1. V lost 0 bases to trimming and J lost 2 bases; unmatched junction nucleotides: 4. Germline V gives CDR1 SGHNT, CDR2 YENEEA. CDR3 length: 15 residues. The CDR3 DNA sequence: TGTGCCAGCAGCTTAGATCGGGACAGACCCTACGAGCAGTACTTC. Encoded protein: CASSLDRDRPYEQYF.

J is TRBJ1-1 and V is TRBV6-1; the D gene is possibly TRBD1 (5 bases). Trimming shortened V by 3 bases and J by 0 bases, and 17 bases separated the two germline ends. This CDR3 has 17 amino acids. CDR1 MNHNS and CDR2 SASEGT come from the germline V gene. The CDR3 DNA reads TGTGCCAGCAGTGATGGGGCACTGGGCAGGATGAACACTGAAGCTTTCTTT. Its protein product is CASSDGALGRMNTEAFF.

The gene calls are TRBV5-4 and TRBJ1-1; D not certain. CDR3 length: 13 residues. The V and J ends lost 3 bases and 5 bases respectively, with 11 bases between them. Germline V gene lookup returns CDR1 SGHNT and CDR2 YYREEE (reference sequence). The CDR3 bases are TGTGCCAGCAGCTGGGCCGGGGATACTGAAGCTTTCTTT. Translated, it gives CASSWAGDTEAFF.

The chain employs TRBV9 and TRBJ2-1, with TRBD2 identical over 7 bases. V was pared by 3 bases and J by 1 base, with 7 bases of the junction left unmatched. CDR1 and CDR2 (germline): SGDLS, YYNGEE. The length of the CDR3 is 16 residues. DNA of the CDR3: TGTGCCAGCAGCGAAGAAACTAGCGAGTCCTACAATGAGCAGTTCTTC. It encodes CASSEETSESYNEQFF.

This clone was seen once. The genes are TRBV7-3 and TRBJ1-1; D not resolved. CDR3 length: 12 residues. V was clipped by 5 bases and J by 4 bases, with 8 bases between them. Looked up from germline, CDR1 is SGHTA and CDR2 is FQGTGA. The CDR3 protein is CASSQTGTEAFF. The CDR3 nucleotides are TGTGCCAGCAGCCAAACGGGCACTGAAGCTTTCTTT.

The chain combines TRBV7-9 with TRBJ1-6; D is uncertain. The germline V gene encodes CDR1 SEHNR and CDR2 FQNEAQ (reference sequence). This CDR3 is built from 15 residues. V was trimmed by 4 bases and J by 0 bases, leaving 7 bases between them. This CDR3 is CASSSGSSYNSPLHF. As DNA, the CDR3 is TGTGCCAGCAGCTCAGGCAGCTCCTATAATTCACCCCTCCACTTT.

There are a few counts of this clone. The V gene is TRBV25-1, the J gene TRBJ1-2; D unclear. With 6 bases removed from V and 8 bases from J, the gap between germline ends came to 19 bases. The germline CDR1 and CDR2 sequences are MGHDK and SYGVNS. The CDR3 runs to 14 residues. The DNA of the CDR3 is TGTGCCAGCAGCCTACTGGAAGGGAGAAAGGGCTACACCTTC. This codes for CASSLLEGRKGYTF.

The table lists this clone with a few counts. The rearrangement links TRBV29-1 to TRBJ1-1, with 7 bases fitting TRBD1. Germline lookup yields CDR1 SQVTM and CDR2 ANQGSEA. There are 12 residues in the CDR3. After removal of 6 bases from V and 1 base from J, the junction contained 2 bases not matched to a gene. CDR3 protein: CSVAGGNTEAFF. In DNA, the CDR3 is TGCAGCGTGGCAGGGGGGAACACTGAAGCTTTCTTT. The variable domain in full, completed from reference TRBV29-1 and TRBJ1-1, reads SAVISQKPSRDICQRGTSLTIQCQVDSQVTMMFWYRQQPGQSLTLIATANQGSEATYESGFVIDKFPISRPNLTFSTLTVSNMSPEDSSIYLCSVAGGNTEAFFGQGTRLTVV.

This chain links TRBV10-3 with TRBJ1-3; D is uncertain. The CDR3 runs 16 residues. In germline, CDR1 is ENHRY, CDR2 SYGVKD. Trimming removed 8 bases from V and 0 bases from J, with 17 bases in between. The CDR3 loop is CAIAVRQGSSGNTIYF. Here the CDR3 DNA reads TGTGCCATCGCGGTCCGACAAGGGAGCTCTGGAAACACCATATATTTT.

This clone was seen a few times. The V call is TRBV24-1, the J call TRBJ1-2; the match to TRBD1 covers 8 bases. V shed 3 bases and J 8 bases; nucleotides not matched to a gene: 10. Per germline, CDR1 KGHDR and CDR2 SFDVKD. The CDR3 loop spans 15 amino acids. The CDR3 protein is CATSDATGGSLGYTF. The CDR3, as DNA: TGTGCCACCAGTGATGCCACAGGGGGGTCGTTAGGCTACACCTTC.

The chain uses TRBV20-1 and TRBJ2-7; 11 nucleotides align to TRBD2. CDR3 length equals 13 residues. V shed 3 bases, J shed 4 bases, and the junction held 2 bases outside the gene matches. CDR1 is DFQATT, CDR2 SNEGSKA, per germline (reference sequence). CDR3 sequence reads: CSASTSGGYEQYF. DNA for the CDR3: TGCAGTGCTAGTACTAGCGGGGGATACGAGCAGTACTTC.

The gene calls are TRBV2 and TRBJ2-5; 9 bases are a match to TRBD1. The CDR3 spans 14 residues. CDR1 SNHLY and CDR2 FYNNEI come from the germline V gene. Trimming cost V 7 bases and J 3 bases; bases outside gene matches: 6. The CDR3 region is CASINTGGEETQYF. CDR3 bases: TGTGCCAGCATTAACACAGGGGGCGAAGAGACCCAGTACTTC.

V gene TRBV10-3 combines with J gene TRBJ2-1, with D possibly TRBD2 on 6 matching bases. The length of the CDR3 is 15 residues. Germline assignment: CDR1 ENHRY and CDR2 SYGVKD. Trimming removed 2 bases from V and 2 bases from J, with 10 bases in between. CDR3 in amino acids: CAISEREPTYNEQFF. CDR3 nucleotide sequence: TGTGCCATCAGTGAGCGGGAGCCGACCTACAATGAGCAGTTCTTC.

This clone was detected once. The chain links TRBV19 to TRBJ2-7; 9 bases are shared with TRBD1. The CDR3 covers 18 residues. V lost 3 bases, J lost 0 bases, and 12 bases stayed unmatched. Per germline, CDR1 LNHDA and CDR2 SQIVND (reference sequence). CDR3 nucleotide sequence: TGTGCCAGTAGTATGGAGGACAGGGGAACCCTTAGCTCCTACGAGCAGTACTTC. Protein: CASSMEDRGTLSSYEQYF.